This TCR beta chain was captured by sequencing in a study of response to subunit inactivated influenza vaccine. The CDR3 has 12 amino acids. The germline gives CDR1 ENHRY, CDR2 SYGVKD. Trimming pared 0 bases from V and 5 bases from J, leaving 2 bases between. From the RT-PCR reads, TCRdb called clonotypes with MiXCR, one entry per CDR3 protein. The table has hundreds of thousands of distinct CDR3 sequences, approximately 17% seen once. This chain uses TRBV10-3 with TRBJ1-5; no firm D call. The receptor was derived from a man aged 50 to 60 who received an inactivated influenza vaccine. Sequenced here: PBMCs from blood, sampled roughly 5 days after vaccination. The CDR3 nucleotides read TGTGCCATCAGTGAGTCAGATCAGCCCCAGCATTTT. Translation gives CAISESDQPQHF.